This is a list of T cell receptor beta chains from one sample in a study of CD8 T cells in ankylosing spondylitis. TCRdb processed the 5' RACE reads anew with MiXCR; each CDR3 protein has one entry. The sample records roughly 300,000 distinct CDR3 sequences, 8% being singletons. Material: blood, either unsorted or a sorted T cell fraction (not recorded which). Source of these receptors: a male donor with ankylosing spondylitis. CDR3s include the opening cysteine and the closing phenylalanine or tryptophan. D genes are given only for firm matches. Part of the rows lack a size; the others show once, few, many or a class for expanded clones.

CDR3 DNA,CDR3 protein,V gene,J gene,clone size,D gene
TGTGCCAGCAGGCCGGGACAGGGGTTTCAGCCCCAGCATTTT,CASRPGQGFQPQHF,TRBV6-2/TRBV6-3,TRBJ1-5,few,TRBD1
TGTGCCAGCAGCTTACAGATCTGGTTGGAGACCCAGTACTTC,CASSLQIWLETQYF,TRBV7-8,TRBJ2-5,-,-
TGCGCCAGCAGCCAAGAAGGCGGGAGATGGAGCACAGATACGCAGTATTTT,CASSQEGGRWSTDTQYF,TRBV4-3,TRBJ2-3,few,TRBD2
TGCAGCGTGAGACAGGGGGCGCGAGATACGCAGTATTTT,CSVRQGARDTQYF,TRBV29-1,TRBJ2-3,many,TRBD1
TGCGCCAGCAGCCCCCCAGGGACAGGGGGCACAGATACGCAGTATTTT,CASSPPGTGGTDTQYF,TRBV4-1,TRBJ2-3,few,TRBD1
TGCGCCAGCAGCCAAGCCCTCCCTGCAGATACGCAGTATTTT,CASSQALPADTQYF,TRBV4-3,TRBJ2-3,few,-
TGCAGCGCCCAGGGGGAAACAGGACAGGATTTAGCCAAAAACATTCAGTACTTC,CSAQGETGQDLAKNIQYF,TRBV29-1,TRBJ2-4,few,TRBD1
TGTGCCAGCAGTTACGCAGGGACTAATGAAAAACTGTTTTTT,CASSYAGTNEKLFF,TRBV6-5,TRBJ1-4,few,-
TGTGCCAGCAGCCAAAATGGACCCACGCAACCCGAAAAACTGTTTTTT,CASSQNGPTQPEKLFF,TRBV3-1,TRBJ1-4,few,-
TGTGCCAGCAGCTTAGATCGGGACCCATCGTACAATGAGCAGTTCTTC,CASSLDRDPSYNEQFF,TRBV7-3,TRBJ2-1,few,-
TGCAGTGCTCGGACGCAAGCGGCTTATAACTATGGCTACACCTTC,CSARTQAAYNYGYTF,TRBV20-1,TRBJ1-2,many,-
TGCAGTGCTACTTGGCAGACAACTTCCTACAATGAGCAGTTCTTC,CSATWQTTSYNEQFF,TRBV20-1,TRBJ2-1,-,-
TGTGCCAGCAGCGTAGCTTCCCGGACTGAGCAGTTCTTC,CASSVASRTEQFF,TRBV9,TRBJ2-1,many,-
TGCAGCGTTGGAGCGCACGCCTACGAGCAGTACTTC,CSVGAHAYEQYF,TRBV29-1,TRBJ2-7,many,-
TGCGCCAGCACCCTGGGCACTGGGGCCAACGTCCTGACTTTC,CASTLGTGANVLTF,TRBV5-1,TRBJ2-6,-,-
TGCAGCGTTGAAGATAACACCGGGGAGCTGTTTTTT,CSVEDNTGELFF,TRBV29-1,TRBJ2-2,many,-
TGTGCCAGCAGCTTAGGACTAGCGGGAGCCGGGGGAGAGACCCAGTACTTC,CASSLGLAGAGGETQYF,TRBV7-2,TRBJ2-5,-,TRBD2
TGTGCCAGCAGCGCGGGACACTACTATGGCTACACCTTC,CASSAGHYYGYTF,TRBV6-1,TRBJ1-2,many,-
TGCAGCGTTGAAGTGGGGTCTGGAGACGTGTATGGCTACACCTTC,CSVEVGSGDVYGYTF,TRBV29-1,TRBJ1-2,many,-
TGCAGCGTTGCCAGGGCGAACACTGAAGCTTTCTTT,CSVARANTEAFF,TRBV29-1,TRBJ1-1,-,-
TGTGCCAGCAGCCAAGCCTACAAGACTGAAGCTTTCTTT,CASSQAYKTEAFF,TRBV3-1,TRBJ1-1,-,-
TGTGCCAGCAGGACGGACTATTACAATGAGCAGTTCTTC,CASRTDYYNEQFF,TRBV6-2/TRBV6-3,TRBJ2-1,few,-
TGTGCCAGCAGCTTAGATTTTCTCTCGATCACCGGGGAGCTGTTTTTT,CASSLDFLSITGELFF,TRBV7-9,TRBJ2-2,few,-
TGCAGTGCTAGCGCCCCGACTAGCGGGATTATCTACAATGAGCAGTTCTTC,CSASAPTSGIIYNEQFF,TRBV20-1,TRBJ2-1,few,TRBD2
TGTGCCAGCAGCTTAGGGCGGGGACAGGGGGAGTACTTC,CASSLGRGQGEYF,TRBV7-9,TRBJ2-7,-,TRBD1
TGTGCCAGCAGCCAGGGACAGTCCCTAGCGGGAAGTAGACAGTATTTT,CASSQGQSLAGSRQYF,TRBV7-9,TRBJ2-3,few,TRBD2
TGTGCCAGCAGCCCAGAGGCCAATCAGCCCCAGCATTTT,CASSPEANQPQHF,TRBV7-9,TRBJ1-5,-,-
TGCGCCAGCAGCACCCGACTAGCGGGTGGCTACACCGGGGAGCTGTTATTT,CASSTRLAGGYTGELLF,TRBV5-1,TRBJ2-2,-,TRBD2
TGTGCCATCAGTGACGGGGGACGGGGCCAGCCCCAGCATTTT,CAISDGGRGQPQHF,TRBV10-3,TRBJ1-5,many,-
TGTGCCAGCAGCTTAACTTCCCAGGCTCCAGATACGCAGTATTTT,CASSLTSQAPDTQYF,TRBV7-3,TRBJ2-3,-,-
TGCGCCAGCAGCAACGGACTGAAAAACATTCAGTACTTC,CASSNGLKNIQYF,TRBV5-1,TRBJ2-4,-,-
TGTGCCAGCAAGGAGGGAGCGGGGTGGGGGGATGAGCAGTTCTTC,CASKEGAGWGDEQFF,TRBV28,TRBJ2-1,-,TRBD2
TGCGCCAGCAGCCTTTTTGCCGGGGACTACAATGAGCAGTTCTTC,CASSLFAGDYNEQFF,TRBV5-1,TRBJ2-1,few,-
TGTGCCACCAGTGACGGACAGAGCTCCTACAATGAGCAGTTCTTC,CATSDGQSSYNEQFF,TRBV24-1,TRBJ2-1,-,-
TGCAGTGCTAGAGATTGGCTAGAGCGGCACGTCTCCTACGAGCAGTACTTC,CSARDWLERHVSYEQYF,TRBV20-1,TRBJ2-7,-,-
TGTGCCAGCAGCGGCGAATGGGGGGCAGGAACTGAAGCTTTCTTT,CASSGEWGAGTEAFF,TRBV7-9,TRBJ1-1,many,-
TGCAGTGCCCAAAGGGGGGGGAGGGCGAACACCGGGGAGCTGTTTTTT,CSAQRGGRANTGELFF,TRBV20-1,TRBJ2-2,many,-
TGTGCCAGCAGATTAGCGGGAGCTAATGAGCAGTTCTTC,CASRLAGANEQFF,TRBV6-2/TRBV6-3,TRBJ2-1,-,TRBD2
TGTGCCAGTAGCGGGGAACCCAATGAGCAGTTCTTC,CASSGEPNEQFF,TRBV9,TRBJ2-1,-,TRBD2
TGCGCCAGCAGCCATTCTACCACAGATACGCAGTATTTT,CASSHSTTDTQYF,TRBV4-1,TRBJ2-3,few,-
TGTGCCAGCAGCTTGGAAAGGGGTAGCGGGAGAAGGGGACATGAGCAGTTCTTC,CASSLERGSGRRGHEQFF,TRBV5-6,TRBJ2-1,-,TRBD2
TGTGCCAGCAGCCCGTCGGGACAGGTGGTCTACAATGAGCAGTTCTTC,CASSPSGQVVYNEQFF,TRBV7-8,TRBJ2-1,-,TRBD1
TGCAGTGCTAGCTCCCCGGGGTTTCAGCCCCAGCATTTT,CSASSPGFQPQHF,TRBV20-1,TRBJ1-5,many,-